The present entry profiles one TCR beta chain with its context. These data originate in a study of cytomegalovirus exposure and HLA in healthy donors. V shed 5 bases and J shed 1 base, with 11 bases lying between them. Germline loops: CDR1 SGHNT, CDR2 YENEEA. This CDR3 comprises 14 residues. The PCR used 60 Vbeta and 13 Jbeta primers. Profiling relied on immunoSEQ multiplex PCR, and the TCRdb table lists in-frame clones only, not all of them. Here the sample spans about 61,000 clones, about 89% being singletons. The origin of this receptor is a man aged 18 to 30 in good health and CMV-seronegative. The chain is built from TRBV11-3 and TRBJ1-1; D call uncertain. The sample consisted of PBMCs. The CDR3 nucleotides are TGTGCCAGCAGCCAAGGAAGCGGGAACACTGAAGCTTTCTTT. Encoded protein: CASSQGSGNTEAFF.